The 14 T cell receptor beta chains below all came from one sample that was sequenced in a study of T cells in women clearing cervical HPV infection. Libraries were prepared by immunoSEQ multiplex PCR; TCRdb keeps only in-frame clonotypes and omits some of them. The listing records 20,000 to 30,000 clones. The sample was blood buffy coat. The receptors derive from a woman between 18 and 70 years old with a cervical HPV16 infection that either progressed to CIN3+ or cleared (not recorded which).

In regard to this clone: The read finishes 3 residues shy of the CDR3 end, and the germline J gene is used to complete it. The chain carries TRBV10-3 and TRBJ2-5; D remains ambiguous. Trimming cost V 5 bases and J 1 base, with 11 bases left between them. The CDR3 is 14 residues long. CDR1 is ENHRY and CDR2 is SYGVKD in the germline V gene. CDR3 region: CAISSQETQETQYF. The covered CDR3 bases are TGTGCCATCAGTTCTCAGGAAACCCAAGAGACC.

A word on this clone: Read data end 3 residues before the CDR3 end; the end is taken from the germline J gene. J is TRBJ2-1 and V is TRBV2; maybe TRBD2 (5 bases). Germline V gives CDR1 SNHLY, CDR2 FYNNEI. The CDR3 has 16 amino acids. Trimming shortened V by 7 bases and J by 0 bases, and 16 bases separated the two germline ends. The DNA read from the CDR3 is TGTGCCAGCACCCTGGAGGCGGGTAGCTCCTACAATGAG. This translates into CASTLEAGSSYNE. The whole CDR3 sequence is CASTLEAGSSYNEQFF.

Concerning this clone: Read sequence stops 3 residues before the CDR3 end, and the germline J gene provides the missing end. J is TRBJ2-2 and V is TRBV7-6; D remains unclear. This CDR3 spans 14 amino acids. Germline assignment: CDR1 SGHVS and CDR2 FNYEAQ. V dropped 5 bases and J dropped 0 bases, with 7 bases sitting between them. The DNA read from the CDR3 is TGTGCCAGCAGCATCGCAGCGAACACCGGGGAG. Encoded protein: CASSIAANTGE. The entire CDR3 protein is CASSIAANTGELFF.

The sequenced CDR3 bases are TGCGCCAGCAGCATCAGGCGAGAGGCCGACAATGAG. It translates to CASSIRREADNE. The complete CDR3 reads CASSIRREADNEQFF. V usage is TRBV4-1 and J usage is TRBJ2-1; D uncertain. The read ends 3 residues early relative to the CDR3; the germline J gene fills the gap. The germline V gene encodes CDR1 MGHRA and CDR2 YSYEKL. This CDR3 has 15 residues. V was cut by 5 bases and J by 5 bases, with 16 bases left in between.

As concerns this clone: Read sequence stops 3 residues before the CDR3 end, and the germline J gene provides the missing end. V and J are TRBV5-8 and TRBJ1-2, with 9 bases aligning to TRBD1. CDR1 is SGHTS and CDR2 is YDEGEE in the germline V gene. CDR3 length equals 14 residues. The CDR3 bases that were read are TGTGCCAGCAGGCTTTCCGGACAGGGGAGAGGC. Translation: CASRLSGQGRG. The entire CDR3 reads CASRLSGQGRGYTF.

Comments on this clone: The observed sequence ends 3 residues before the CDR3 terminus, with the missing tail filled in from the germline J gene. The chain carries TRBV20-1 and TRBJ2-7; TRBD2 matches 9 bases. V lost 6 bases to trimming and J lost 0 bases; unmatched junction nucleotides: 9. There are 15 residues in the CDR3. Germline-derived CDR1 and CDR2 are DFQATT and SNEGSKA (reference sequence). The sequenced CDR3 bases are TGCAGTGCCGACCTAGCTAGCGGGGCCTCCTACGAG. Amino acids: CSADLASGASYE. The whole CDR3 reads CSADLASGASYEQYF.

In the case of this clone: The sequenced fragment ends 3 residues before the CDR3 boundary, so the rest is inferred from the germline J gene. The rearrangement joins TRBV5-1 to TRBJ2-1; 8 bases align to TRBD1. Germline CDR1 SGHRS, CDR2 YFSETQ. The CDR3 consists of 17 residues. J gave up 7 bases and V 1 base, and 13 bases lay outside the gene matches. CDR3 DNA, as far as it was read: TGCGCCAGCAGCTTGTCACTCGGACAGGGTGGTTGGAATGAG. Translated, it gives CASSLSLGQGGWNE. The entire CDR3 sequence reads CASSLSLGQGGWNEQFF.

Worth noting for this clone: The CDR3 extends 3 residues past the end of the read, so its final part is completed from the germline J gene. V usage is TRBV7-9 and J usage is TRBJ1-2; TRBD1 is a possible D gene (5 bases). Germline CDR1 SEHNR, CDR2 FQNEAQ (reference sequence). The CDR3 sequence is 12 residues long. CDR3 DNA, as far as it was read: TGTGCCAGCAGCTTCGCCGAGGGGGGC. This codes for CASSFAEGG. The entire CDR3 protein is CASSFAEGGYTF.

Regarding this clone: The observed sequence ends 3 residues before the CDR3 terminus, with the missing tail filled in from the germline J gene. V and J are TRBV7-6 and TRBJ1-1; D perhaps matches TRBD1 (5 bases). The V gene's germline CDR1 is SGHVS and CDR2 FNYEAQ. Trimming took 5 bases from V and 3 from J, leaving 10 bases between them. The CDR3 consists of 13 residues. This CDR3 reads CASSTGVDTEAFF. Partial CDR3 DNA: TGTGCCAGCAGCACGGGGGTGGACACTGAA.

Regarding this clone: From the germline J gene comes the end of the CDR3, since the read stops 3 residues before it. J is TRBJ2-3 and V is TRBV11-2; a weak D match, TRBD2 (5 bases). CDR1 and CDR2 from the germline V gene are SGHAT and FQNNGV. This CDR3 contains 13 residues. V was cut by 5 bases and J by 2 bases, with 8 bases left in between. The CDR3 region is CASSHSDTDTQYF. The part of the CDR3 DNA that was read is TGTGCCAGCAGCCATAGCGACACAGATACG.

As for this clone: The CDR3 end is not reached by the read, which stops 3 residues before it; the germline J gene fills it in. The chain uses TRBV18 and TRBJ2-2; tentative D call: TRBD1 (5 bases). CDR1 and CDR2 from the germline V gene are KGHSH and LQKENI. The CDR3 runs 19 residues. Trimming took 6 bases from V and 0 from J, leaving 23 bases between them. CDR3 sequence: CASSPPPTVQGSNTGELFF. CDR3 DNA, as far as it was read: TGTGCCAGCTCCCCGCCCCCGACAGTTCAAGGCTCGAACACCGGGGAG.

In the case of this clone: Read data end 3 residues before the CDR3 end; the end is taken from the germline J gene. V and J are TRBV20-1 and TRBJ2-2; D is possibly TRBD2 (5 bases). The CDR3 contains 13 residues. Trimming removed 5 bases from V and 4 bases from J, with 11 bases in between. Germline V CDR1 and CDR2: DFQATT, SNEGSKA (reference sequence). CDR3 DNA (partial): TGCAGTGCTCGAGGACTGCGCACCGGGGAG. Its protein is CSARGLRTGE. The entire CDR3 reads CSARGLRTGELFF.

On this clone: The read terminates 3 residues before the CDR3 end, so the remaining end is supplied by the germline J gene. The chain couples TRBV7-9 to TRBJ2-1; D is uncertain. The germline V gene encodes CDR1 SEHNR and CDR2 FQNEAQ (reference sequence). Trimming pared 4 bases from V and 6 bases from J, leaving 16 bases between. This CDR3 has 15 residues. The CDR3 protein is CASSSQAPKANEQFF. The sequenced part of the CDR3 DNA is TGTGCCAGCAGCTCTCAGGCCCCCAAGGCCAATGAG.

The part of the CDR3 DNA that was read is TGCAGTGCGACAAACCGACCCTATGGT. It encodes CSATNRPYG. The whole CDR3 sequence is CSATNRPYGQYF. The chain carries TRBV20-1 and TRBJ2-4; D gene ambiguous. The read is 3 residues too short to cover the CDR3 end, so that end is filled in from the germline J gene. Germline V gives CDR1 DFQATT, CDR2 SNEGSKA (reference sequence). The length of the CDR3 is 12 residues.